This T cell receptor (beta chain) appears in the sequencing data of a study of brain T cells in children with intractable seizures. The sequenced cases were selected for having the highest brain T cell transcript signatures. Before surgery, patients took at least one anti-epileptic drug. The method was immunoSEQ multiplex PCR; TCRdb's version includes in-frame clones alone and lacks a portion of them. The table includes roughly 110,000 clones, 94% detected once. The source was peripheral blood, collected at surgery. The TCR was taken from a boy less than two years old with hemimegalencephaly and intractable seizures.

The CDR3 sequence: CASRESTDTQYF. The CDR3 DNA sequence: TGTGCCAGCAGAGAGAGCACAGATACGCAGTATTTT. The chain uses TRBV27 and TRBJ2-3; D not resolved. This CDR3 has 12 amino acids. Germline values: CDR1 MNHEY, CDR2 SMNVEV (reference sequence). V lost 6 bases and J lost 0, with 4 bases in between.